What follows are 11 T cell receptor beta chains derived from one specimen sequenced in a study of CD8 T cells in ankylosing spondylitis. A single record per CDR3 protein comes from TCRdb applying MiXCR to the 5' RACE reads. The sample gives 200,000 to 300,000 distinct CDR3 sequences, about 10% of which show up once; 2.5% to 3% is in the top ten. The sequencing sample was made of blood, either unsorted or a sorted T cell fraction (not recorded which). These receptors were taken from a male donor with ankylosing spondylitis or in good health (not recorded which).

Note on this clonotype: This may be a read error: a much more frequent sequence differs by one nucleotide. This rearrangement joins TRBV20-1 to TRBJ2-7; the D is unclear. The germline gives CDR1 DFQATT, CDR2 SNEGSKA (reference sequence). The CDR3 extends over 13 amino acids. V lost 8 bases to trimming and J lost 6 bases, with 20 bases between them. This CDR3 reads CSFPRPPACEQYF. Written as DNA, the CDR3 is TGCAGTTTTCCCAGGCCCCCCGCCTGCGAGCAGTACTTC.

This clonotype has a count of ten or more. The rearrangement links TRBV5-1 to TRBJ2-5; no reliable D call. In germline, CDR1 is SGHRS, CDR2 YFSETQ. The CDR3 totals 14 residues. The V gene lost 5 bases and the J gene lost 4 bases, with 15 bases spanning the gap. The CDR3 nucleotides are TGCGCCAGCAGTCGAAAGGACGGTACAGAGACCCAGTACTTC. Translation: CASSRKDGTETQYF.

This clonotype was observed many times. J is TRBJ2-7 and V is TRBV27; D uncertain. CDR1 and CDR2 (germline): MNHEY, SMNVEV (reference sequence). V was trimmed by 3 bases and J by 7 bases, leaving 16 bases between them. This CDR3 region has 14 residues. The CDR3 protein is CASSFSPTFEEQYF. CDR3 nucleotides: TGTGCCAGCAGTTTCAGCCCTACGTTCGAAGAGCAGTACTTC.

This clonotype has ten or more counts. The rearrangement uses TRBV30 and TRBJ2-7, with D possibly matching TRBD1 (5 bases). Germline V gene sequence: CDR1 GTSNPN, CDR2 SVGIG (reference sequence). V dropped 0 bases and J dropped 2 bases, with 8 bases sitting between them. This CDR3 is built from 13 residues. The CDR3 nucleotides read TGTGCCTGGAGTGTAGGGGTACCCTACGAGCAGTACTTC. It specifies CAWSVGVPYEQYF.

This clonotype occurred many times. CDR3 sequence reads: CASSPRTRETQYF. DNA for the CDR3: TGTGCCAGTAGTCCTCGGACTAGGGAGACCCAGTACTTC. The chain has TRBV19 and TRBJ2-5, with 7 bases matching TRBD2. The V gene's germline CDR1 is LNHDA and CDR2 SQIVND (reference sequence). The CDR3 spans 13 residues. J lost 5 bases, V lost 5 bases, and 5 bases had no gene match.

Remarks on this clonotype: This could be a read error, since a much larger clone is one nucleotide away. J is TRBJ1-2 and V is TRBV20-1; no clear D. The CDR3 is 12 amino acids. Germline lookup yields CDR1 DFQATT and CDR2 SNEGSKA (reference sequence). DNA of the CDR3: TGCAGTGCTAGAAGTGGAAACTATGACTACACCTTC. This translates into CSARSGNYDYTF.

This clonotype was counted many times. The chain joins TRBV12-3 or TRBV12-4 to TRBJ2-1, with 8 bases that match TRBD1. The CDR3 contains 13 residues. V shed 6 bases, J shed 10 bases, and the junction held 8 bases outside the gene matches. CDR3 in amino acids: CASSRQGPSEQFF. CDR3 coding DNA: TGTGCCAGCAGCAGACAGGGGCCGTCCGAGCAGTTCTTC.

This clonotype occurred many times. The chain has TRBV5-1 and TRBJ2-2; perhaps TRBD1 as D (6 bases). The CDR3 totals 16 residues. Trimming removed 3 bases from V and 2 bases from J, with 14 bases in between. Germline V gene lookup returns CDR1 SGHRS and CDR2 YFSETQ. CDR3 DNA: TGCGCCAGCAGCTCATCGGGACATTCTAACACCGGGGAGCTGTTTTTT. Its translation is CASSSSGHSNTGELFF.

This clonotype was seen more than once but under ten times. V gene TRBV4-2 combines with J gene TRBJ1-5; 7 bases align to TRBD1. V trimming: 4 bases; J trimming: 1 base; junction bases outside the gene matches: 7. The CDR3 is made up of 16 amino acids. Germline lookup yields CDR1 LGHNA and CDR2 YNFKEQ. This CDR3 is CASSPTGDISNQPQHF. The CDR3 DNA follows: TGTGCCAGCAGCCCTACAGGGGACATCAGCAATCAGCCCCAGCATTTT.

A few counts support this clonotype. The CDR3 is CASSPPFGTGSYNEQFF. CDR3 DNA: TGTGCCAGCTCACCACCGTTCGGGACTGGCTCCTACAATGAGCAGTTCTTC. J is TRBJ2-1 and V is TRBV18; possibly TRBD2 for D (6 bases). The CDR3 totals 17 residues. Per the germline V gene, CDR1 is KGHSH and CDR2 is LQKENI. V lost 0 bases and J lost 0, with 12 bases in between.

The V and J genes are TRBV10-2 and TRBJ2-7; the D is unclear. The V gene lost 2 bases and the J gene lost 1 base, with 12 bases spanning the gap. Germline V gives CDR1 WSHSY, CDR2 SAAADI. This CDR3 comprises 15 residues. The CDR3 DNA sequence: TGCGCCAGCAGTGAGGCCTCAACAGCATCCTACGAGCAGTACTTC. As protein: CASSEASTASYEQYF.